The 2 T cell receptor beta chains below were found in one sample sequenced in a study of human T cells and chemical hapten exposure. Time point in this sample: patch test 3, about 24 weeks after DPC sensitization. Treatment defined: therapeutic diphenylcyclopropenone sensitization with weekly scalp DPC. MiXCR, run by TCRdb on the RACE reads, gives a single entry per CDR3 protein. The table lists 99,000 or so distinct CDR3 sequences, less than 40% of them singletons. Sequencing used whole blood, obtained in connection with sensitization to the hapten diphenylcyclopropenone (DPC). All receptors come from a man aged 35 to 55 with alopecia areata. Some clones in this sample may be carry-over from other donors' samples.

The genes are TRBV29-1 and TRBJ2-2; D might be TRBD1 (6 bases). Germline V lookup: CDR1 SQVTM, CDR2 ANQGSEA. This CDR3 is built from 13 residues. V lost 7 bases to trimming and J lost 6 bases, with 15 bases between them. The CDR3 is CSAARGMSGELFF. In DNA form, the CDR3 reads TGCAGCGCCGCCAGGGGAATGTCCGGGGAGCTGTTTTTT.

This chain connects TRBV30 to TRBJ1-5; tentatively, D is TRBD1 (5 bases). The CDR3 sequence is 15 residues long. Germline V lookup: CDR1 GTSNPN, CDR2 SVGIG (reference sequence). V was cut by 0 bases and J by 7 bases, with 16 bases left in between. The CDR3 DNA follows: TGTGCCTGGAGTGTACAGGCGTTGGGGGTCCAGCCCCAGCATTTT. Its translation is CAWSVQALGVQPQHF.